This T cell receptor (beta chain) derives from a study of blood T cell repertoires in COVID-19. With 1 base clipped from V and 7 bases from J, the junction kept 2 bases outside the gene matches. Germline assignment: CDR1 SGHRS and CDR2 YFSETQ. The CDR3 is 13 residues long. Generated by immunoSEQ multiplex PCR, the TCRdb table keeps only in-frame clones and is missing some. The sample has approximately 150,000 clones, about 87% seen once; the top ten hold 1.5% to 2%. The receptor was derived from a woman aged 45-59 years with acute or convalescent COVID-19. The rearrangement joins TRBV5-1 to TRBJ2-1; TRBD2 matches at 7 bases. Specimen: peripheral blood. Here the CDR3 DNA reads TGCGCCAGCAGCTTGAGCGGGGCTAATGAGCAGTTCTTC. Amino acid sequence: CASSLSGANEQFF.